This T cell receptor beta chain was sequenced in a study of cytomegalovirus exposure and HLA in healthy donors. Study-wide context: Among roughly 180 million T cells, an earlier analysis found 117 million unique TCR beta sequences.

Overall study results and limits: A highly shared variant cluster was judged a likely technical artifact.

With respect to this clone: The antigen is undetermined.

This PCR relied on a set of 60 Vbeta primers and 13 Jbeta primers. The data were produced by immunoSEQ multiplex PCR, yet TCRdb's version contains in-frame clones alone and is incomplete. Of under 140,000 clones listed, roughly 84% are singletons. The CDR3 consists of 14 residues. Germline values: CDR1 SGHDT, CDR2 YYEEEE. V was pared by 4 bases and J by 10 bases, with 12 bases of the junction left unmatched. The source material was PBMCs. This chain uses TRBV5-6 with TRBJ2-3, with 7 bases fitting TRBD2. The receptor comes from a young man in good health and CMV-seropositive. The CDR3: CASSVGTPGRSQYF. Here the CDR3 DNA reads TGTGCCAGCAGCGTCGGGACCCCCGGGAGGTCGCAGTATTTT.